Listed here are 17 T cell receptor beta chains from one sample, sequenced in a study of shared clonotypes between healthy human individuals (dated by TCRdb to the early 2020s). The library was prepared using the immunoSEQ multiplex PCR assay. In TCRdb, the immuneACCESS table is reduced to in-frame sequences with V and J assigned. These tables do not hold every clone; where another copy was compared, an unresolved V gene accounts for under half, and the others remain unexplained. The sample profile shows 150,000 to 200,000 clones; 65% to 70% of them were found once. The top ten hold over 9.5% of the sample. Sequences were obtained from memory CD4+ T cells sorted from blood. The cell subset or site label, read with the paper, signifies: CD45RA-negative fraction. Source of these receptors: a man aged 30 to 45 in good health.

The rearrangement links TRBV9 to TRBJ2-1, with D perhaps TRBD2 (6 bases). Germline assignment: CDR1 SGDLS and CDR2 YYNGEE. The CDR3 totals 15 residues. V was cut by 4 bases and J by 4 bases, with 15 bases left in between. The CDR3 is CASSKSGTQYNEQFF. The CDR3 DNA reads TGTGCCAGCAGCAAATCCGGGACTCAATACAATGAGCAGTTCTTC.

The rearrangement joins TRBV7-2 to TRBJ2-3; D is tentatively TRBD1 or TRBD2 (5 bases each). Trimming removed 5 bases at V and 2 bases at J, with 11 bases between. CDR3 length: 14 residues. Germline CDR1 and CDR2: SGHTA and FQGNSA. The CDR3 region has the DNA TGTGCCAGCAGCCCGAGGGACCACACAGATACGCAGTATTTT. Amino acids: CASSPRDHTDTQYF.

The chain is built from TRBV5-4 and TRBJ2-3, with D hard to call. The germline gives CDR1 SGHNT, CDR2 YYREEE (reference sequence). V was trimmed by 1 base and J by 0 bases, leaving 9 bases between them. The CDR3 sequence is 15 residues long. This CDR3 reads CASSLKESSTDTQYF. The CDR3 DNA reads TGTGCCAGCAGCTTGAAAGAATCTAGCACAGATACGCAGTATTTT. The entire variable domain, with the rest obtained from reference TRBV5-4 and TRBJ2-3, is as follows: ETGVTQSPTHLIKTRGQQVTLRCSSQSGHNTVSWYQQALGQGPQFIFQYYREEENGRGNFPPRFSGLQFPNYSSELNVNALELDDSALYLCASSLKESSTDTQYFGPGTRLTVL.

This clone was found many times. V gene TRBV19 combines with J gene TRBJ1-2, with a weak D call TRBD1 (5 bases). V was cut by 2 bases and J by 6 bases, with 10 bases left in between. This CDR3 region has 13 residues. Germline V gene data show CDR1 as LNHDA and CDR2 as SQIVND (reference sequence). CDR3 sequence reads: CASSIRRGNGYTF. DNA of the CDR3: TGTGCCAGTAGTATACGACGGGGGAATGGCTACACCTTC.

As DNA, the CDR3 is TGTGCCAGCAGCTTAGGCGGGAGTGGTAATGAGCAGTTCTTC. Its translation: CASSLGGSGNEQFF. The rearrangement uses TRBV11-3 and TRBJ2-1; TRBD2 matches at 7 bases. The CDR3 spans 14 residues. The V gene's germline CDR1 is SGHNT and CDR2 YENEEA. Trimming removed 1 base from V and 7 bases from J; junction bases left unmatched: 4.

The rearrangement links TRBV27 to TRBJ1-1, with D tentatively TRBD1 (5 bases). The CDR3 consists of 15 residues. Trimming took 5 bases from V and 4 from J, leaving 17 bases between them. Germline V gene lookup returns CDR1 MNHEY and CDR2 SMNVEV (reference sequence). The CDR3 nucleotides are TGTGCCAGCAGTCCTCGACAGAGGGCTGGCACTGAAGCTTTCTTT. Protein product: CASSPRQRAGTEAFF.

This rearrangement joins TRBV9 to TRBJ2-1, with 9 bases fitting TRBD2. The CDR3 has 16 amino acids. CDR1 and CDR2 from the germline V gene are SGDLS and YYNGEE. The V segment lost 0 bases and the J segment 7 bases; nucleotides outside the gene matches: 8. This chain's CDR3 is CASSVAGGRVRNEQFF. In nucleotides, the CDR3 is TGTGCCAGCAGCGTAGCTGGCGGGAGGGTCCGAAATGAGCAGTTCTTC.

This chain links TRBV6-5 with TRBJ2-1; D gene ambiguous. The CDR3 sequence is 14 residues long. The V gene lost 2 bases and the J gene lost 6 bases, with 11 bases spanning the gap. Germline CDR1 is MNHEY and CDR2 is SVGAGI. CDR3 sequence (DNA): TGTGCCAGCAGTTACGGTGGAAAGGGCAATGAGCAGTTCTTC. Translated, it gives CASSYGGKGNEQFF.

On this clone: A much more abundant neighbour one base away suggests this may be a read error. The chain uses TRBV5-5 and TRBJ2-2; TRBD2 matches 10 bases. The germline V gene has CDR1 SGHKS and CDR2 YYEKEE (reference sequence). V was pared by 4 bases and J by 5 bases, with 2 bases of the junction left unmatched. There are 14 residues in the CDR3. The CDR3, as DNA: TGTGCCAGCAGCGTACTAGCGGGAACCGGGGAGCTGTTTTTT. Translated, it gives CASSVLAGTGELFF. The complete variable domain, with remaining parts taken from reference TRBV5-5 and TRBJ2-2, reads DAGVTQSPTHLIKTRGQQVTLRCSPISGHKSVSWYQQVLGQGPQFIFQYYEKEERGRGNFPDRFSARQFPNYSSELNVNALLLGDSALYLCASSVLAGTGELFFGEGSRLTVL.

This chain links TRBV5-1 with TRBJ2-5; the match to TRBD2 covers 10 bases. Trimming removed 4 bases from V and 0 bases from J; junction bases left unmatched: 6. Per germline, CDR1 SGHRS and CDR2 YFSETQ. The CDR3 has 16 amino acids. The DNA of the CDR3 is TGCGCCAGCAGCCTAGCGGGAGTAACGTACCAAGAGACCCAGTACTTC. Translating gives CASSLAGVTYQETQYF.

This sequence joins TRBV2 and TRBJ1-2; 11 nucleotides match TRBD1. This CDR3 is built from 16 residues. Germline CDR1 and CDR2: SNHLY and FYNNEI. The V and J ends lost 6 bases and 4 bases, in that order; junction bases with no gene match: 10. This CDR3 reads CASREDRGLGIYGYTF. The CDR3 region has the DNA TGTGCCAGCAGAGAGGACAGGGGGCTAGGGATCTATGGCTACACCTTC. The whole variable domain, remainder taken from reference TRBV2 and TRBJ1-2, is EPEVTQTPSHQVTQMGQEVILRCVPISNHLYFYWYRQILGQKVEFLVSFYNNEISEKSEIFDDQFSVERPDGSNFTLKIRSTKLEDSAMYFCASREDRGLGIYGYTFGSGTRLTVV.

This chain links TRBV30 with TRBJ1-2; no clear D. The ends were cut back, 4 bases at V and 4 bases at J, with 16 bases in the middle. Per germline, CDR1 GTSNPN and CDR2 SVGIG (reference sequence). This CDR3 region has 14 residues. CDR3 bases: TGTGCCTGGACGGATGATACTTATGGCTATGGCTACACCTTC. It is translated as CAWTDDTYGYGYTF.

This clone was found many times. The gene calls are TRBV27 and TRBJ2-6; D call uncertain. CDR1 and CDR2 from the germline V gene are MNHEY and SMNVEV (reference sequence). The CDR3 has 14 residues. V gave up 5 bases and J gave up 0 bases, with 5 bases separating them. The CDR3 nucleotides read TGTGCCAGCAGTCAGAGCTCTGGGGCCAACGTCCTGACTTTC. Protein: CASSQSSGANVLTF.

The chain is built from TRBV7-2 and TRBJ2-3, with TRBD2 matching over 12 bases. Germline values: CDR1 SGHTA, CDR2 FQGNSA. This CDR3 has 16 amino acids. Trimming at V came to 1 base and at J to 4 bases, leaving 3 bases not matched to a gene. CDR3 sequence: CASSLGLAGAADTQYF. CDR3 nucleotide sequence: TGTGCCAGCAGCTTAGGACTAGCGGGAGCTGCAGATACGCAGTATTTT. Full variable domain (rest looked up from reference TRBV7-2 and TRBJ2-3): GAGVSQSPSNKVTEKGKDVELRCDPISGHTALYWYRQSLGQGLEFLIYFQGNSAPDKSGLPSDRFSAERTGGSVSTLTIQRTQQEDSAVYLCASSLGLAGAADTQYFGPGTRLTVL.

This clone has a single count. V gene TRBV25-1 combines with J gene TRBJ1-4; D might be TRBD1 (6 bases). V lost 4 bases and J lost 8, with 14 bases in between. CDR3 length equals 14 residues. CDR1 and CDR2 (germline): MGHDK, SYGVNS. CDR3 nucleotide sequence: TGTGCCAGCAGTGGGGGCAGGGGTCTCGAAAAACTGTTTTTT. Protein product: CASSGGRGLEKLFF.

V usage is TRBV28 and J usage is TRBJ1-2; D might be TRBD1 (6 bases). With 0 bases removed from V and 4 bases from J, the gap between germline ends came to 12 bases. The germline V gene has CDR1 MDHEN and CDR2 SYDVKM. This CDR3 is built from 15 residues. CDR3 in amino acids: CASSLWSQGTYGYTF. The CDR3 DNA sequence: TGTGCCAGCAGTTTATGGAGTCAGGGGACCTATGGCTACACCTTC.

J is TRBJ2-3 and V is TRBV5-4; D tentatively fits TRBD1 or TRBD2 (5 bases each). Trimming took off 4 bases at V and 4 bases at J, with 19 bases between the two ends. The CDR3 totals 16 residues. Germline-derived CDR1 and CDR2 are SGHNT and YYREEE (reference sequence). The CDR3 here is CASSVPGPHIADTQYF. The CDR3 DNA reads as TGTGCCAGCAGCGTCCCGGGACCCCACATCGCAGATACGCAGTATTTT.